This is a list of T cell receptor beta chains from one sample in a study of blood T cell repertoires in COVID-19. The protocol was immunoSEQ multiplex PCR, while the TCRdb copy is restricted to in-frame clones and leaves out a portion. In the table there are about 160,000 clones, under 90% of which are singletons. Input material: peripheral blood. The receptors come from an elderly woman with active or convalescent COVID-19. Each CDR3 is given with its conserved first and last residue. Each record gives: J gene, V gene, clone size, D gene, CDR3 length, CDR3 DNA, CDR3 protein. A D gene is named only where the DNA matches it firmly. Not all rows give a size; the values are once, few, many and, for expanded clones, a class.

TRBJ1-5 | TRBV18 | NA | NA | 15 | TGTGCCAGCTCCCCAGAGGGAGGGCCCCATCAGCCCCAGCATTTT | CASSPEGGPHQPQHF
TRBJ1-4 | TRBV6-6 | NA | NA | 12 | TGTGCCAGCAGTTATTCGCGGGGGAAACTGTTTTTT | CASSYSRGKLFF
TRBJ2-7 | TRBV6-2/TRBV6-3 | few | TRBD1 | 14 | TGTGCCAGCAGTAACGGACAGGTCCCCTACGAGCAGTACTTC | CASSNGQVPYEQYF
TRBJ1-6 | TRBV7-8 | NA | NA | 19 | TGTGCCAGCAGCTTAAGGGCAGGGAGGAGGAGCTCCTATAATTCACCCCTCCACTTT | CASSLRAGRRSSYNSPLHF
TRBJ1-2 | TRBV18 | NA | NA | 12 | TGTGCCAGCTCACTAGCAGACTATGGCTACACCTTC | CASSLADYGYTF
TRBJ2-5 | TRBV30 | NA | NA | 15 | TGTGCCTGGAACCGCCGGACAGATCTAAAAGAGACCCAGTACTTC | CAWNRRTDLKETQYF
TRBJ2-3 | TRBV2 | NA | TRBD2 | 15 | TGTGCCAGCAGTGAGTTAGCGGGAGGGACAGATACGCAGTATTTT | CASSELAGGTDTQYF
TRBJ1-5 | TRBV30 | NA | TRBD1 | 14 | TGTGCCTGGAGGGAAACAGGGGGCTACCAGCCCCAGCATTTT | CAWRETGGYQPQHF
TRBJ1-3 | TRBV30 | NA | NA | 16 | TGTGCCTGGAGTACAACAGGGAGCGGTCCTGGAAACACCATATATTTT | CAWSTTGSGPGNTIYF
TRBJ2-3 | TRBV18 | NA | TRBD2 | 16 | TGTGCCAGCTCACGGGGACTAGCGGGAGTGGCGGATACGCAGTATTTT | CASSRGLAGVADTQYF
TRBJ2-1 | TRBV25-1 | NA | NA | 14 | TGTGCCAGCAGTGACCAGCGCGCATACAATGAGCAGTTCTTC | CASSDQRAYNEQFF
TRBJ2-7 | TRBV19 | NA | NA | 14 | TGTGCCAGTAGCCGGACAGGCGGGACCTACGAGCAGTACTTC | CASSRTGGTYEQYF
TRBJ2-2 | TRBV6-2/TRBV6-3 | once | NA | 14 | TGTGCCAGCAGTTTCACGACTGATACCGGGGAGCTGTTTTTT | CASSFTTDTGELFF
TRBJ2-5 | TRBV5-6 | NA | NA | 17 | TGTGCCAGCAGCTTCGGGGGTACTAGCTTCTTACGGGAGACCCAGTACTTC | CASSFGGTSFLRETQYF
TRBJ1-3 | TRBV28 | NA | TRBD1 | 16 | TGTGCCAGCGGATTGACCCGCACAGGGGATGGAAACACCATATATTTT | CASGLTRTGDGNTIYF
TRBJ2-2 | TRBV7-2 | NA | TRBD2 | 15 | TGTGCCAGCAGCACGGGACTAGCGCTCGGCGGGGAGCTGTTTTTT | CASSTGLALGGELFF
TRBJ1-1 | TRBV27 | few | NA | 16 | TGTGCCAGCAGTCTAAACCCGGGGGGGATGAACACTGAAGCTTTCTTT | CASSLNPGGMNTEAFF
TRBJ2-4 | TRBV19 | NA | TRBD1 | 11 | TGTGCCAGTGGACAGGGAAACATTCAGTACTTC | CASGQGNIQYF
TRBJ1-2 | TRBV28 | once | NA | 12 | TGTGCCAGCAGCCCCGGACTGTATGGCTACACCTTC | CASSPGLYGYTF
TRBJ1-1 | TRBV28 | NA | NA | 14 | TGTGCCAGCAGTTCATCAGGGTTGGTCACTGAAGCTTTCTTT | CASSSSGLVTEAFF
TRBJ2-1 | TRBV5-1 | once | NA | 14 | TGCGCCAGCAGCGAACGGCCTCAGGAGGATGAGCAGTTCTTC | CASSERPQEDEQFF
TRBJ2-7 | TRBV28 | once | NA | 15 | TGTGCCAGCAGTCCCTTTGCGGGCCTCTCCTACGAGCAGTACTTC | CASSPFAGLSYEQYF
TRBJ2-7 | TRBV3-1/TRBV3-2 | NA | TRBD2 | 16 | TGTGCCAGCAGCCCTCCCGGGCTAGCGGGCGCCTACGAGCAGTACTTC | CASSPPGLAGAYEQYF
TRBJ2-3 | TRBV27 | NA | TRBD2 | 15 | TGTGCCACCTCCCAGTCCCGACTAGCGAGATATACGCAGTATTTT | CATSQSRLARYTQYF
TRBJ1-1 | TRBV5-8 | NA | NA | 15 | TGTGCCAGCAGCCTAAGACAGGCGATGAACACTGAAGCTTTCTTT | CASSLRQAMNTEAFF
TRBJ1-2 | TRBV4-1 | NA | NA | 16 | TGCGCCAGCAGCCAAGGCGGGACCGCAGGAGGTGCTGGCTACACCTTC | CASSQGGTAGGAGYTF
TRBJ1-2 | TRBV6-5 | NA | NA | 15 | TGTGCCAGCAGTTACAAGGGTGCGGGACTCTATGGCTACACCTTC | CASSYKGAGLYGYTF
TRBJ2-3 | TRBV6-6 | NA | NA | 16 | TGTGCCAGCAGTTACTCGATAGAAGCCAGCACAGATACGCAGTATTTT | CASSYSIEASTDTQYF